A single sample gave rise to the 7 T cell receptor beta chains below, sequenced in a study of cytomegalovirus exposure and HLA in healthy donors. Some clones are missing from TCRdb's copy, which holds only in-frame ones; the method was immunoSEQ multiplex PCR. The table has about 110,000 clones, around 82% seen once. Sequenced input: PBMCs. These receptors all stem from a woman younger than 30 in good health and CMV-seronegative.

V and J are TRBV18 and TRBJ1-2; tentatively, D is TRBD1 (5 bases). The CDR3 contains 17 residues. CDR1 is KGHSH and CDR2 is LQKENI in the germline V gene. V gave up 0 bases and J gave up 7 bases, with 21 bases separating them. Here the CDR3 DNA reads TGTGCCAGCTCACCACCGTCCAGGGATCGGTACTCGGGTGGCTACACCTTC. Translating gives CASSPPSRDRYSGGYTF.

This chain connects TRBV6-5 to TRBJ1-5; weak D call: TRBD1 (6 bases). The germline V and J ends were trimmed by 6 bases and 7 bases, with 13 bases remaining between them. Germline V lookup: CDR1 MNHEY, CDR2 SVGAGI. CDR3 length: 13 amino acids. The CDR3 DNA reads as TGTGCCAGCAGCCCTCTGGGGGCGCAGCCCCAGCATTTT. It yields the protein CASSPLGAQPQHF.

V is TRBV29-1 and J is TRBJ2-2, with D possibly matching TRBD1 (6 bases). The V and J ends lost 5 bases and 7 bases respectively, with 11 bases between them. Germline CDR1 SQVTM, CDR2 ANQGSEA. The CDR3 sequence is 12 residues long. CDR3 bases: TGCAGCGTTAGGGGGACGCACGGGGAGCTGTTTTTT. This gives the protein CSVRGTHGELFF.

The J gene is TRBJ2-7, the V gene TRBV4-1; D unresolved. The CDR3 totals 13 residues. The germline gives CDR1 MGHRA, CDR2 YSYEKL. With 4 bases removed from V and 3 bases from J, the gap between germline ends came to 10 bases. CDR3 amino acids: CASSPEVGYEQYF. The CDR3 DNA sequence: TGCGCCAGCAGCCCCGAGGTCGGCTACGAGCAGTACTTC.

V gene TRBV2 combines with J gene TRBJ2-3; 7 positions agree with TRBD1. The CDR3 is made up of 17 amino acids. Germline CDR1 reads SNHLY; CDR2 reads FYNNEI. With V trimmed by 8 bases and J by 0 bases, 14 bases remained unmatched. CDR3 amino acids: CASGRLTWDSSTDTQYF. The CDR3 nucleotides read TGTGCCAGCGGGAGACTCACATGGGACAGTAGCACAGATACGCAGTATTTT.

This clone was found a few times. The genes are TRBV9 and TRBJ2-5; 9 bases are a match to TRBD1. The CDR3 covers 13 residues. V lost 7 bases, J lost 5 bases, and 6 bases stayed unmatched. CDR1 and CDR2 (germline): SGDLS, YYNGEE. CDR3 nucleotides: TGTGCCAGCGCCTTCGGGACAGGGGAGACCCAGTACTTC. Translation gives CASAFGTGETQYF.

V gene TRBV2 combines with J gene TRBJ1-1; no firm D call. The germline V gene has CDR1 SNHLY and CDR2 FYNNEI. Trimming took 3 bases from V and 0 from J, leaving 11 bases between them. The CDR3 runs to 15 residues. CDR3 DNA sequence: TGTGCCAGCAGTGAGGGAGGAGAGCTGAACACTGAAGCTTTCTTT. As protein: CASSEGGELNTEAFF.